This TCR beta chain was sequenced in a study of shared clonotypes between healthy human individuals. The protocol was immunoSEQ multiplex PCR, while the TCRdb copy is restricted to in-frame clones and leaves out a portion. Seen here are approximately 2,000,000 clones, 85% to 95% observed once, and the top ten hold about 0.36%. The length of the CDR3 is 16 residues. Germline loops: CDR1 SGHRS, CDR2 YFSETQ. With 3 bases removed from V and 6 bases from J, the gap between germline ends came to 18 bases. Overall study results and limits: The four-donor shared clonotypes exceeded non-shared clonotypes in generation probability, with non-shared ones scoring lower.

Note on this clone: Its antigen remains unknown.

The V call is TRBV5-1, the J call TRBJ1-4; D is possibly TRBD1 (5 bases). Specimen: naive CD4+ T cells from PBMCs. Subset: CD45RA+ positively selected. The origin of this receptor is a man aged 18 to 29 in good health. Some clones in this sample may be carry-over from other donors' samples. DNA of the CDR3: TGCGCCAGCAGCTACGGGGGGAGAGTAGACTATGAAAAACTGTTTTTT. This translates into CASSYGGRVDYEKLFF.